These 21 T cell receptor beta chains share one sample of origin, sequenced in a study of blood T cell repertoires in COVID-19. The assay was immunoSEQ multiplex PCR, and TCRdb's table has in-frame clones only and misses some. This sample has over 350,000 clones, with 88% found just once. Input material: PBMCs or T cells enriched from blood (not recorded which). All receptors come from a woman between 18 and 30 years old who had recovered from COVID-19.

CDR3 sequence (DNA): TGTGCCAGCAGTTACGGCAGGACTAATGAAAAACTGTTTTTT. Translation: CASSYGRTNEKLFF. The chain uses TRBV6-5 and TRBJ1-4; D uncertain. Germline values: CDR1 MNHEY, CDR2 SVGAGI. V lost 2 bases and J 2 bases, leaving 6 bases between the germline ends. The CDR3 is 14 amino acids.

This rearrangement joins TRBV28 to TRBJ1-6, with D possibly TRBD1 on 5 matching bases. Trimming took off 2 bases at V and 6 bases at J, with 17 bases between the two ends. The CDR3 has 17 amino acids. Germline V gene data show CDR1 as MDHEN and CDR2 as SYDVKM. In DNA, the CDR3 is TGTGCCAGCAGTTTACGAGGACCGGACACTCCTAATTCACCCCTCCACTTT. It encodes CASSLRGPDTPNSPLHF. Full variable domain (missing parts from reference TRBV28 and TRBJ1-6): DVKVTQSSRYLVKRTGEKVFLECVQDMDHENMFWYRQDPGLGLRLIYFSYDVKMKEKGDIPEGYSVSREKKERFSLILESASTNQTSMYLCASSLRGPDTPNSPLHFGNGTRLTVT.

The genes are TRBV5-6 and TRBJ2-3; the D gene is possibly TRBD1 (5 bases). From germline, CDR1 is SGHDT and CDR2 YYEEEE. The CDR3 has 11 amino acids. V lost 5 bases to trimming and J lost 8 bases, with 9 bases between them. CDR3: CASRYRGTQYF. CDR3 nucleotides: TGTGCCAGCAGGTATAGGGGTACGCAGTATTTT.

Here the CDR3 reads CASSESRGLQETQYF. The CDR3 bases are TGTGCCAGCAGTGAGTCCAGGGGGCTCCAAGAGACCCAGTACTTC. V and J are TRBV2 and TRBJ2-5; TRBD1 matches 8 bases. The CDR3 covers 15 residues. Trimming took 3 bases from V and 1 from J; bases not matched to a gene: 4. The germline gives CDR1 SNHLY, CDR2 FYNNEI.

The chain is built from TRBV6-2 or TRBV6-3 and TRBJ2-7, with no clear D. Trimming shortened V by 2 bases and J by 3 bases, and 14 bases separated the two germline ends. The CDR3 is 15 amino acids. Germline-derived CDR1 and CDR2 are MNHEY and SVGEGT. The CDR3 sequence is CASSYRPTEDYEQYF. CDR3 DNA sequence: TGTGCCAGCAGTTACCGACCGACTGAGGACTACGAGCAGTACTTC.

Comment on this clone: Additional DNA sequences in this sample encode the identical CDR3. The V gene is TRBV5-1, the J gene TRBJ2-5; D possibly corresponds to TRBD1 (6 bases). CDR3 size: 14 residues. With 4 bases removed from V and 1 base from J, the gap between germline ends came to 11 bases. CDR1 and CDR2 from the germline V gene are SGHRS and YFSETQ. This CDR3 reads CASSPGHLQETQYF. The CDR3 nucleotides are TGCGCCAGCAGCCCGGGACACCTCCAAGAGACCCAGTACTTC. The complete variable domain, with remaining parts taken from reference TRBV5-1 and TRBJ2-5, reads KAGVTQTPRYLIKTRGQQVTLSCSPISGHRSVSWYQQTPGQGLQFLFEYFSETQRNKGNFPGRFSGRQFSNSRSEMNVSTLELGDSALYLCASSPGHLQETQYFGPGTRLLVL.

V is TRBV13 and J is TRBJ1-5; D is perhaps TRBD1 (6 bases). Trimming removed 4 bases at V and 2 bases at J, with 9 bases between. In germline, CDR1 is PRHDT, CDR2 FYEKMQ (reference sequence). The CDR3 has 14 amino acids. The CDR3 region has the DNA TGTGCCAGCAGCTCACAGGGCCGCAATCAGCCCCAGCATTTT. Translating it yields CASSSQGRNQPQHF.

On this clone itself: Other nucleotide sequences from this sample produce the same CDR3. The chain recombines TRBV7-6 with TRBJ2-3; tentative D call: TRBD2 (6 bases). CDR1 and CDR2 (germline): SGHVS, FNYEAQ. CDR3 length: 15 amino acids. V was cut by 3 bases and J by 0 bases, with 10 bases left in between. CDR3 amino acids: CASSFAGTSTDTQYF. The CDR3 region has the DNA TGTGCCAGCAGCTTCGCTGGGACTAGCACAGATACGCAGTATTTT. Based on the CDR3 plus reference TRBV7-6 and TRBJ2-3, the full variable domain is GAGVSQSPRYKVTKRGQDVALRCDPISGHVSLYWYRQALGQGPEFLTYFNYEAQQDKSGLPNDRFSAERPEGSISTLTIQRTEQRDSAMYRCASSFAGTSTDTQYFGPGTRLTVL.

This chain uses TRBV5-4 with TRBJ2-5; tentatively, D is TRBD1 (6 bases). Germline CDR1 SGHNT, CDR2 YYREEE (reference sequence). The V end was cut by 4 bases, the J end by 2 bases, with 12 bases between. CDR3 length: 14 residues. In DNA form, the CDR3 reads TGTGCCAGCAGCGCCGGACAGTCACAAGAGACCCAGTACTTC. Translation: CASSAGQSQETQYF.

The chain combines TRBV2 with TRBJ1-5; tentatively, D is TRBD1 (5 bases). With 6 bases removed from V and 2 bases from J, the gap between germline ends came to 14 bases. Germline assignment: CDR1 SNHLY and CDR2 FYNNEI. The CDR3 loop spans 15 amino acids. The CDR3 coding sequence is TGTGCCAGCAGCGCTTCCAGGGCGGGCAATCAGCCCCAGCATTTT. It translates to CASSASRAGNQPQHF.

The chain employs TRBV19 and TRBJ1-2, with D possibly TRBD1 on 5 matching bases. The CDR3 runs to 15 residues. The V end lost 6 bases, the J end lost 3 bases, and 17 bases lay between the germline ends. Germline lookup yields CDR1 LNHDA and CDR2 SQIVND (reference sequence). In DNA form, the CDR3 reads TGTGCCAGTAGGCCCTGGGAGGGGACGGACTATGGCTACACCTTC. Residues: CASRPWEGTDYGYTF.

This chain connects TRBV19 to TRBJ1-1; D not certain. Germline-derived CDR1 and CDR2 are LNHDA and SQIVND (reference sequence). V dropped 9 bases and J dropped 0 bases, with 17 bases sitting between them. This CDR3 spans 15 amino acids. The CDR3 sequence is CASSPGFFMNTEAFF. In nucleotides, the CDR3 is TGTGCCAGCAGTCCGGGGTTCTTCATGAACACTGAAGCTTTCTTT. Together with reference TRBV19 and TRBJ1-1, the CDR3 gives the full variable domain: DGGITQSPKYLFRKEGQNVTLSCEQNLNHDAMYWYRQDPGQGLRLIYYSQIVNDFQKGDIAEGYSVSREKKESFPLTVTSAQKNPTAFYLCASSPGFFMNTEAFFGQGTRLTVV.

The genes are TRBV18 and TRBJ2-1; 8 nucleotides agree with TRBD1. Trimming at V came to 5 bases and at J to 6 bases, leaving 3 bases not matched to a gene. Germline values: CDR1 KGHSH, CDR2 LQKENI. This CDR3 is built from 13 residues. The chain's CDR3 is CASSITGGNEQFF. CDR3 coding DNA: TGTGCCAGCTCAATCACAGGGGGCAATGAGCAGTTCTTC. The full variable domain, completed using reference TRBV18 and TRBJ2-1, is NAGVMQNPRHLVRRRGQEARLRCSPMKGHSHVYWYRQLPEEGLKFMVYLQKENIIDESGMPKERFSAEFPKEGPSILRIQQVVRGDSAAYFCASSITGGNEQFFGPGTRLTVL.

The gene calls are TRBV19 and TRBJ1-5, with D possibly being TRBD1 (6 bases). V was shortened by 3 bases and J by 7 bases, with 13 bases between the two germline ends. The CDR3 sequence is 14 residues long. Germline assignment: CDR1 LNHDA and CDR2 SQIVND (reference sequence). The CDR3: CASSIWAQGQPQHF. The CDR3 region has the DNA TGTGCCAGTAGTATTTGGGCACAGGGCCAGCCCCAGCATTTT. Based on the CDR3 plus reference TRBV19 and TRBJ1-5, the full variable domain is DGGITQSPKYLFRKEGQNVTLSCEQNLNHDAMYWYRQDPGQGLRLIYYSQIVNDFQKGDIAEGYSVSREKKESFPLTVTSAQKNPTAFYLCASSIWAQGQPQHFGDGTRLSIL.

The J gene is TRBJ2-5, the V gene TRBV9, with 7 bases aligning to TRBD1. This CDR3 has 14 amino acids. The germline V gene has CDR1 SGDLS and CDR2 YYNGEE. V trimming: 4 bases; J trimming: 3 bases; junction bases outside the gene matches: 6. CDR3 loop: CASSSTGLKETQYF. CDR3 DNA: TGTGCCAGCAGCTCGACAGGGTTAAAAGAGACCCAGTACTTC.

CDR3 coding DNA: TGTGCCAGCATAGGGACAGGGCCCTACAATGAGCAGTTCTTC. This translates into CASIGTGPYNEQFF. The chain links TRBV2 to TRBJ2-1, with 9 bases that match TRBD1. The V gene's germline CDR1 is SNHLY and CDR2 FYNNEI. The CDR3 runs 14 residues. Trimming removed 7 bases from V and 2 bases from J; junction bases left unmatched: 3.

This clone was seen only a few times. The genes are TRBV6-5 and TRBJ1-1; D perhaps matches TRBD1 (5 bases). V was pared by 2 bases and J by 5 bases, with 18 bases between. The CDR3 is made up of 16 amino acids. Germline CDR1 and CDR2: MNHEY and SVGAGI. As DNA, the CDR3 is TGTGCCAGCAGTTACCCGACCAGGGAGGGGCGGACTGAAGCTTTCTTT. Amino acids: CASSYPTREGRTEAFF.

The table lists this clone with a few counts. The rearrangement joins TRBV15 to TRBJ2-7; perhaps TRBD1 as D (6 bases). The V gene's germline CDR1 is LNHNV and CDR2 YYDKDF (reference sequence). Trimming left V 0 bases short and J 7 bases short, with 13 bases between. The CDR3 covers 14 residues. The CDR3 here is CATSREQGTGEQYF. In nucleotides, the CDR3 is TGTGCCACCAGCAGAGAACAGGGAACGGGAGAGCAGTACTTC.

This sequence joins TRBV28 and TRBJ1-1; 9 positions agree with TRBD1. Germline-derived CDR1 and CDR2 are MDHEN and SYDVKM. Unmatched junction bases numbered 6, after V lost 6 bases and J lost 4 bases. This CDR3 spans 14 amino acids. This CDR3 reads CASSLQGAPTEAFF. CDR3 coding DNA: TGTGCCAGCAGCCTACAGGGGGCGCCCACTGAAGCTTTCTTT.

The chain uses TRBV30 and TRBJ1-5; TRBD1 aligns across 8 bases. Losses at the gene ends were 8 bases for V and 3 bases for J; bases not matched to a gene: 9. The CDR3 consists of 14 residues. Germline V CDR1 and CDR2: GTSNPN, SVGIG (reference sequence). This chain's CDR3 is CASPRDRPNQPQHF. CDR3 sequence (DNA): TGTGCCAGTCCTCGGGACAGGCCCAATCAGCCCCAGCATTTT.

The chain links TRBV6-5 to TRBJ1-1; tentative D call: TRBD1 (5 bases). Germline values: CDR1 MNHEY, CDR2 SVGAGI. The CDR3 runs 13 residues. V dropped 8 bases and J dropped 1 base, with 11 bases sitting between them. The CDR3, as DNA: TGTGCCAGCTGTCAGGGTGCGAACACTGAAGCTTTCTTT. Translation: CASCQGANTEAFF.